This TCR beta chain emerged from a study of shared T cell receptors in the human thymus. There are 15 residues in the CDR3. V lost 4 bases and J lost 0, with 10 bases in between. The germline CDR1 and CDR2 sequences are SEHNR and FQNEAQ (reference sequence). This clone was observed once. Sequenced by immunoSEQ multiplex PCR; TCRdb stores in-frame clones only, minus some. The sample records hundreds of thousands of clones, around 87% being singletons. The same data also went into a second study, on human thymus T cells. From that report: Thymus specimens were resections from corrective heart surgery. Thymic and blood repertoires appeared to show biased V and J gene usage. Highly overlapping thymic repertoires among unrelated individuals were reported in related research.

V and J are TRBV7-9 and TRBJ2-1, with D possibly being TRBD1 (6 bases). This receptor was taken from a boy under two years old with a congenital heart defect. The material sequenced was thymocytes. The CDR3 spells CASSSQGSSYNEQFF. DNA of the CDR3: TGTGCCAGCAGCTCCCAGGGGTCCTCCTACAATGAGCAGTTCTTC.